Detailed here is one T cell receptor (beta chain). These data belong to a study of OX40 agonist ivuxolimab in advanced cancers. Patients were excluded for autoimmune disease history or systemic immunosuppression. The CDR3 is 14 residues long. V gave up 5 bases and J gave up 0 bases, with 11 bases separating them. Germline CDR1 MNHNS, CDR2 SASEGT. Data came from immunoSEQ multiplex PCR; TCRdb stores just in-frame clones and leaves some out. There are about 73,000 clones in the sample; over 80% occur only once, and 9.5% to 12% lies in the top ten. V and J are TRBV6-1 and TRBJ2-7; a possible D gene is TRBD1 (6 bases). The sequences come from CD4+ or CD8+ T cells sorted from blood, collected in a trial of the OX40 agonist ivuxolimab. This clonotype originated in an adult with an advanced solid tumor such as melanoma, head and neck, liver or kidney cancer. CDR3 protein: CASSQGSLSYEQYF. The CDR3 region has the DNA TGTGCCAGCAGTCAGGGGTCCCTCTCCTACGAGCAGTACTTC.